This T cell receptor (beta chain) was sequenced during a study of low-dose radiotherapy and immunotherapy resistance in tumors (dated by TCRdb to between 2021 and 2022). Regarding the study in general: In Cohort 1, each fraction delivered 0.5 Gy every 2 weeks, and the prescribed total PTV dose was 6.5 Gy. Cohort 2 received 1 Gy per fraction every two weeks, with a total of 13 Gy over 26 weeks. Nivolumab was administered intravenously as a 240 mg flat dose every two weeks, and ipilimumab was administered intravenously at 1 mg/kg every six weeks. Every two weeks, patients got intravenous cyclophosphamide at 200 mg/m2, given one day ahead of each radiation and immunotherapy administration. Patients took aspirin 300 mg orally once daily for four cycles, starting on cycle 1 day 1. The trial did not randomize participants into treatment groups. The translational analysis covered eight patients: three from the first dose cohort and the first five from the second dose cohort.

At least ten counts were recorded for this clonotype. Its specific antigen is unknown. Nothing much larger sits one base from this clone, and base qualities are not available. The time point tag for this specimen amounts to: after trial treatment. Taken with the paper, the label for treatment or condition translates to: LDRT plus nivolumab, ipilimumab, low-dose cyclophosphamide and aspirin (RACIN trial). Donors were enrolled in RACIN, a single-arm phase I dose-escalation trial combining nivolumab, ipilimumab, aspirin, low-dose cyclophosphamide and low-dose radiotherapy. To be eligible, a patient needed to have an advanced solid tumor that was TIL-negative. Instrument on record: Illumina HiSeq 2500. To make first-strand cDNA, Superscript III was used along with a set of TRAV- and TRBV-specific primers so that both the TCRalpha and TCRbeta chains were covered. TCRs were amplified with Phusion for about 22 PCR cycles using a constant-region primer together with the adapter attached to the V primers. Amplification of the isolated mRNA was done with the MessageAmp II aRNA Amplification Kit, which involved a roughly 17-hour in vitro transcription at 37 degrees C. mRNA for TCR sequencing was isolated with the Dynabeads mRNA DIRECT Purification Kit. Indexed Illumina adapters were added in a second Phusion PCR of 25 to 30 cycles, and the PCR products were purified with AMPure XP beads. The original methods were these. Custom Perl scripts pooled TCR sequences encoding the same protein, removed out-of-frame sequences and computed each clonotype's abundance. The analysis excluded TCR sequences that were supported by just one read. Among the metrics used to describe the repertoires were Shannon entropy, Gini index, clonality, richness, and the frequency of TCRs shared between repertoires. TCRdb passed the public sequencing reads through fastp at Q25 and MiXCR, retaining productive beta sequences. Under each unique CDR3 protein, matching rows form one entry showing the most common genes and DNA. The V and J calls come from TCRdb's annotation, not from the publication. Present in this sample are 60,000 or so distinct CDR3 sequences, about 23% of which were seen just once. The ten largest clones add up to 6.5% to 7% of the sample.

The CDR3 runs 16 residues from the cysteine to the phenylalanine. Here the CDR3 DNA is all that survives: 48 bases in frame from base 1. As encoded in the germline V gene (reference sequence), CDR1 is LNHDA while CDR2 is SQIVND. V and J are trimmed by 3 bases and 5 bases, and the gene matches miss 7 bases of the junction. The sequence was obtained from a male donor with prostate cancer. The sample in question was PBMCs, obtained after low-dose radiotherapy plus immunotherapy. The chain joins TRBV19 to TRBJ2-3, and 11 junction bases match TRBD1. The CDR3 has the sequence CASSIPDRGRGDTQYF. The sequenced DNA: TGTGCCAGTAGTATCCCGGACAGGGGGCGCGGAGATACGCAGTATTTT.